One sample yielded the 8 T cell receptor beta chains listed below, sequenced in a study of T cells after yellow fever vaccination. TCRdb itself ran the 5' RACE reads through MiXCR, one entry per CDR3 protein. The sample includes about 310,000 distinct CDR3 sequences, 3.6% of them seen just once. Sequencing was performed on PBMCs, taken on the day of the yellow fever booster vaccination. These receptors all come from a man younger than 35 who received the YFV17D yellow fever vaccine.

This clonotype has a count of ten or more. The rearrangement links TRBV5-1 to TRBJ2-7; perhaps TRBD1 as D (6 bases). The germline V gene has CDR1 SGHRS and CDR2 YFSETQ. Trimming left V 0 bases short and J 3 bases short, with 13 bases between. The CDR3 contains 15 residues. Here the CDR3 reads CASSLAPQGVYEQYV. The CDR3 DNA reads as TGCGCCAGCAGCTTGGCCCCACAGGGTGTCTACGAGCAGTACGTC.

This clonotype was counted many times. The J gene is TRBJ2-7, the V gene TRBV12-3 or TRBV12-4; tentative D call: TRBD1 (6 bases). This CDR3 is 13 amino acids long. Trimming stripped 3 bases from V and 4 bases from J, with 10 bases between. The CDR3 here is CASSFGQPYEQYF. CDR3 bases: TGTGCCAGCAGTTTCGGACAGCCATACGAGCAGTACTTC.

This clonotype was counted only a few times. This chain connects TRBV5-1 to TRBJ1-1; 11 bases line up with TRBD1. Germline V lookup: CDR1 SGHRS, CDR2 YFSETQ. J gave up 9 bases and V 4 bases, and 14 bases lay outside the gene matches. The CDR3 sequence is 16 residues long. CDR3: CASSLDAGQGVVKAFF. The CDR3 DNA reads TGCGCCAGCAGCCTCGACGCGGGACAGGGGGTAGTTAAAGCTTTCTTT.

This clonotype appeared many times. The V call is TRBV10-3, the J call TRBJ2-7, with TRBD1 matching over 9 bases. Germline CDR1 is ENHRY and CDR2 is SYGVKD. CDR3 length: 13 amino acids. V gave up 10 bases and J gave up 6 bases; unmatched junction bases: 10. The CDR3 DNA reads TGTGCCACCGCCTCCGGGACAGGGACCGAGCAGTACGTC. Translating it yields CATASGTGTEQYV.

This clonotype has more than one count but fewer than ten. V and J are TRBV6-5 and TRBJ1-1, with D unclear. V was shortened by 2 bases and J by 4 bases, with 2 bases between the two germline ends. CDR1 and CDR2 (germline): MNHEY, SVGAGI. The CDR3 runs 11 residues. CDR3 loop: CASSYATEAFF. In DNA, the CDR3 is TGTGCCAGCAGTTACGCCACTGAAGCTTTCTTT.

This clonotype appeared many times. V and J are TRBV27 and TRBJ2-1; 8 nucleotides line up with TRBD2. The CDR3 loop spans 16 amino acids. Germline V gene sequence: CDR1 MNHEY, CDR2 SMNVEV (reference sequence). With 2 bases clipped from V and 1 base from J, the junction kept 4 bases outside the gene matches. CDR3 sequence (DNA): TGTGCCAGCAGTTTACGGCGGGGGGATTCCTACAATGAGCAGTTCTTC. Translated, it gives CASSLRRGDSYNEQFF.

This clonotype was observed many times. CDR3 in amino acids: CATTVTETQYF. The CDR3 DNA reads TGTGCCACCACCGTAACGGAGACCCAGTACTTC. This rearrangement joins TRBV7-2 to TRBJ2-5; D remains ambiguous. Germline lookup yields CDR1 SGHTA and CDR2 FQGNSA. This CDR3 is built from 11 residues. Trimming cost V 10 bases and J 5 bases, with 11 bases left between them. The variable domain in full, with the rest retrieved from reference TRBV7-2 and TRBJ2-5, is GAGVSQSPSNKVTEKGKDVELRCDPISGHTALYWYRQSLGQGLEFLIYFQGNSAPDKSGLPSDRFSAERTGGSVSTLTIQRTQQEDSAVYLCATTVTETQYFGPGTRLLVL.

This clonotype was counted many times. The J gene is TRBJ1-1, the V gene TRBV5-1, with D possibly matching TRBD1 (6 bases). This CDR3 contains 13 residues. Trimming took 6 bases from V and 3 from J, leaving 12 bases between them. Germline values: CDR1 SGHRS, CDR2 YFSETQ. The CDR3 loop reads CASNYRADTEAFF. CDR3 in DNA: TGCGCCAGCAACTACAGGGCGGACACTGAAGCTTTCTTT.